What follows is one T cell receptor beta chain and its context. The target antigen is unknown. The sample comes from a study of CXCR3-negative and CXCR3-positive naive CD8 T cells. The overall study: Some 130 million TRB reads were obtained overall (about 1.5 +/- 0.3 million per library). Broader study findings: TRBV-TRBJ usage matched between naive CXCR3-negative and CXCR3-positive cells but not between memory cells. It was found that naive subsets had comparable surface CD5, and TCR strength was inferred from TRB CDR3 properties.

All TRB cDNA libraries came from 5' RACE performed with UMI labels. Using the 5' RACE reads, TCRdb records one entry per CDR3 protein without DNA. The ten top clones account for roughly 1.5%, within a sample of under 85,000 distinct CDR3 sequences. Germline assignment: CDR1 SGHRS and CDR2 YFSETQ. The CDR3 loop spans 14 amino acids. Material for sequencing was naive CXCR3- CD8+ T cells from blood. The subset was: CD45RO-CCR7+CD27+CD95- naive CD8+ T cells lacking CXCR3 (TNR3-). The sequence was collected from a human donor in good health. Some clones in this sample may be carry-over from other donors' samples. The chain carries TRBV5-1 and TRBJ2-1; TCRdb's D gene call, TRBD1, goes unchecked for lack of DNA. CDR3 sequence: CASSKGGDYNEQFF.